The 17 T cell receptor beta chains presented below share a single source sample, sequenced in a study of T and B cells in COVID-19 patients. Each TRB amplification used about 220-500 ng of genomic DNA from blood. Multiplex PCR with BIOMED2 TRB-A/B primer pools amplified TRB rearrangements. A single record per CDR3 protein comes from TCRdb applying MiXCR to the multiplex PCR reads. The sample lists 20,000 or so distinct CDR3 sequences, roughly 36% occurring once. Sequencing input: blood. These receptors originate from a human donor with active COVID-19.

This clonotype is judged medium-sized. The chain recombines TRBV19 with TRBJ2-2, with D perhaps matching TRBD2 (5 bases). The V end lost 5 bases, the J end lost 0 bases, and 7 bases lay between the germline ends. The V gene's germline CDR1 is LNHDA and CDR2 SQIVND (reference sequence). CDR3 size: 14 residues. DNA for the CDR3: TGTGCCAGTAGTCGGGGAGCGAACACCGGGGAGCTGTTTTTT. Residues: CASSRGANTGELFF.

This clonotype ranks as medium-sized. This chain joins TRBV11-1 and TRBJ2-1; a possible D gene is TRBD1 (5 bases). V lost 5 bases and J lost 4, with 12 bases in between. CDR1 SGHAT and CDR2 FQDESV come from the germline V gene (reference sequence). This CDR3 has 14 amino acids. CDR3 bases: TGTGCCAGCAGCCCCAAGGGGTATTACAATGAGCAGTTCTTC. It translates to CASSPKGYYNEQFF.

The chain carries TRBV5-4 and TRBJ1-6; TRBD1 matches at 9 bases. This CDR3 has 15 residues. From germline, CDR1 is SGHNT and CDR2 YYREEE (reference sequence). J was trimmed by 5 bases and V by 4 bases; bases with no gene match: 4. CDR3 loop: CASSLRTGDNSPLHF. CDR3 bases: TGTGCCAGCAGCCTGAGGACAGGGGATAATTCACCCCTCCACTTT.

The CDR3 sequence: CASSILEGMETQYF. CDR3 coding DNA: TGTGCCAGCAGCATTTTAGAGGGGATGGAGACCCAGTACTTC. This chain links TRBV5-4 with TRBJ2-5, with D perhaps TRBD1 or TRBD2 (5 bases each). The CDR3 contains 14 residues. The ends were cut back, 4 bases at V and 5 bases at J, with 15 bases in the middle. CDR1 is SGHNT and CDR2 is YYREEE in the germline V gene (reference sequence).

Here the CDR3 DNA reads TGTGCCAGCAGTGAATTACTCAGATTCCGAGTCTATAGCAATCAGCCCCAGCATTTT. Translation gives CASSELLRFRVYSNQPQHF. The V call is TRBV6-1, the J call TRBJ1-5; the D is unclear. The CDR3 contains 19 residues. Germline-derived CDR1 and CDR2 are MNHNS and SASEGT. V shed 2 bases and J shed 0 bases, with 20 bases lying between them.

CDR3 protein: CASSLVAGEDNEQFF. The CDR3 DNA reads TGTGCCAGCAGTCTGGTGGCGGGGGAGGACAATGAGCAGTTCTTC. The chain combines TRBV6-4 with TRBJ2-1; TRBD2 agrees at 7 bases. The CDR3 runs 15 residues. Per germline, CDR1 MRHNA and CDR2 SNTAGT. Trimming removed 5 bases from V and 5 bases from J; junction bases left unmatched: 9.

This chain uses TRBV29-1 with TRBJ2-7; D is perhaps TRBD1 (6 bases). Germline V gene data show CDR1 as SQVTM and CDR2 as ANQGSEA. V was pared by 5 bases and J by 1 base, with 15 bases between. The CDR3 sequence is 14 residues long. Here the CDR3 reads CSVYSTGISYEQYF. The CDR3 bases are TGCAGCGTTTATTCGACAGGCATATCCTACGAGCAGTACTTC.

The chain combines TRBV13 with TRBJ2-5, with 7 bases lining up with TRBD2. Germline CDR1 PRHDT, CDR2 FYEKMQ (reference sequence). This CDR3 has 15 amino acids. V lost 2 bases and J lost 3; bases outside the gene matches: 6. The CDR3 sequence: CASSLSGGEKETQYF. Written as DNA, the CDR3 is TGTGCCAGCAGCTTATCGGGGGGTGAGAAAGAGACCCAGTACTTC.

This clonotype was picked up a small number of times. The chain is built from TRBV29-1 and TRBJ2-3; D possibly corresponds to TRBD1 (7 bases). CDR1 SQVTM and CDR2 ANQGSEA come from the germline V gene. The V end was cut by 3 bases, the J end by 2 bases, with 24 bases between. CDR3 length equals 18 residues. CDR3 loop: CSVEGYRGGGLNTDTQYF. The CDR3 coding sequence is TGCAGCGTTGAGGGTTACAGGGGAGGAGGCCTAAACACAGATACGCAGTATTTT.

This chain connects TRBV6-5 to TRBJ1-2, with D possibly matching TRBD1 (6 bases). This CDR3 is 12 amino acids long. From germline, CDR1 is MNHEY and CDR2 SVGAGI. V lost 2 bases and J lost 8, with 9 bases in between. The CDR3 region has the DNA TGTGCCAGCAGTTACCCAGGGGAAGGCTACACCTTC. Protein sequence: CASSYPGEGYTF.

The V and J genes are TRBV6-2 or TRBV6-3 and TRBJ2-2, with D possibly TRBD2 on 6 matching bases. Trimming pared 5 bases from V and 0 bases from J, leaving 19 bases between. The CDR3 runs to 18 residues. Germline CDR1 MNHEY, CDR2 SVGEGT. CDR3 protein: CASSRRGKRATNTGELFF. CDR3 nucleotide sequence: TGTGCCAGCAGTCGCCGAGGGAAGCGGGCGACGAACACCGGGGAGCTGTTTTTT.

V and J are TRBV4-2 and TRBJ2-2, with TRBD1 matching 10 bases. V shed 3 bases and J 2 bases; nucleotides not matched to a gene: 3. CDR1 LGHNA and CDR2 YNFKEQ come from the germline V gene. The CDR3 contains 16 residues. CDR3 region: CASSQGQGHNTGELFF. The CDR3 DNA is TGTGCCAGCAGCCAGGGACAGGGGCATAACACCGGGGAGCTGTTTTTT.

The chain is built from TRBV27 and TRBJ1-5; no clear D gene. The germline V gene encodes CDR1 MNHEY and CDR2 SMNVEV (reference sequence). The CDR3 has 11 residues. V was cut by 7 bases and J by 11 bases, with 12 bases left in between. The chain's CDR3 is CASKGRGSQHF. CDR3 bases: TGTGCCAGCAAAGGACGGGGATCCCAGCATTTT.

CDR3 sequence reads: CASSLGRVGYTF. Written as DNA, the CDR3 is TGTGCCAGCAGCTTAGGGAGGGTAGGCTACACCTTC. The chain is built from TRBV5-6 and TRBJ1-2; D is unresolved. The CDR3 consists of 12 residues. Germline V gene sequence: CDR1 SGHDT, CDR2 YYEEEE. With 2 bases removed from V and 8 bases from J, the gap between germline ends came to 10 bases.

The chain links TRBV24-1 to TRBJ1-5; D is possibly TRBD1 (6 bases). The CDR3 has 16 amino acids. Between the trimmed V and J ends, which lost 5 bases and 4 bases, there was a span of 17 bases. Looked up from germline, CDR1 is KGHDR and CDR2 is SFDVKD. As DNA, the CDR3 is TGTGCCACCAGTGGGGGAGGGCAGGGGATGAATCAGCCCCAGCATTTT. The encoded protein is CATSGGGQGMNQPQHF.

This clonotype was counted only a few times. The chain couples TRBV13 to TRBJ2-1; D may be TRBD2 (6 bases). CDR1 PRHDT and CDR2 FYEKMQ come from the germline V gene (reference sequence). Trimming took 8 bases from V and 4 from J, leaving 12 bases between them. The CDR3 has 13 amino acids. CDR3 amino acids: CASGPRGYNEQFF. The DNA of the CDR3 is TGTGCCAGCGGACCGCGGGGATACAATGAGCAGTTCTTC. The whole variable domain, remainder taken from reference TRBV13 and TRBJ2-1, is AAGVIQSPRHLIKEKRETATLKCYPIPRHDTVYWYQQGPGQDPQFLISFYEKMQSDKGSIPDRFSAQQFSDYHSELNMSSLELGDSALYFCASGPRGYNEQFFGPGTRLTVL.

This clonotype is medium-sized (0.01 to 0.1%) in the sample. The chain recombines TRBV29-1 with TRBJ1-1, with D maybe TRBD1 (6 bases). V was pared by 3 bases and J by 0 bases, with 14 bases between. The CDR3 is 15 residues long. Looked up from germline, CDR1 is SQVTM and CDR2 is ANQGSEA. CDR3 loop: CSVEGAGMLNTEAFF. The CDR3, as DNA: TGCAGCGTTGAGGGGGCAGGAATGCTGAACACTGAAGCTTTCTTT.